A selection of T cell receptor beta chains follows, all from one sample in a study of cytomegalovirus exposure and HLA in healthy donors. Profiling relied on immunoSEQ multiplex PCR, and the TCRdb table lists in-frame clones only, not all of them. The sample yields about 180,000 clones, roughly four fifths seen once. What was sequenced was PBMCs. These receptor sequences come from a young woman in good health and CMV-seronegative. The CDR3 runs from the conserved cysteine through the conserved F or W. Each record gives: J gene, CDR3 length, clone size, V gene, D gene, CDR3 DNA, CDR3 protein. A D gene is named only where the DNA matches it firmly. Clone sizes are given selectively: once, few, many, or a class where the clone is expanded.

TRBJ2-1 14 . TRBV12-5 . TGTGCTAGTGGTTTGGTCCCGAGTACCAATGAGCAGTTCTTC CASGLVPSTNEQFF
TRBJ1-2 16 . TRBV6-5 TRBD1 TGTGCCAGCAGTTCCGTAGGACAGGGTTTCTTCGATGGCTACACCTTC CASSSVGQGFFDGYTF
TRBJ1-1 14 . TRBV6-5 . TGTGCCAGCAGTTACAGGGGGGGTTTGGTTGAAGCTTTCTTT CASSYRGGLVEAFF
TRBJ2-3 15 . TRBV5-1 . TGCGCCAGCAGCCCAGGGGCGCCCGGCACAGATACGCAGTATTTT CASSPGAPGTDTQYF
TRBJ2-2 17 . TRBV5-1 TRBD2 TGCGCCAGCAGCCTACTTAGTCTAGCGGGAACGACCGGGGAGCTGTTTTTT CASSLLSLAGTTGELFF
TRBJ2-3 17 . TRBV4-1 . TGCGCCAGCAGCCAAGAGGCTCGGGGGACTAGCACAGATACGCAGTATTTT CASSQEARGTSTDTQYF
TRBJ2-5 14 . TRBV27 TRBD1 TGTGCCAGCAGTTCGGGACAGGCCCAAGAGACCCAGTACTTC CASSSGQAQETQYF
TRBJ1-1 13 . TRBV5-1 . TGCGCCAGCAGCCCGGCGGGGCACACTGAAGCTTTCTTT CASSPAGHTEAFF
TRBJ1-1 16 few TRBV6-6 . TGTGCCAGCAGTTACCCCGGGGGAGGGGCCAACACTGAAGCTTTCTTT CASSYPGGGANTEAFF
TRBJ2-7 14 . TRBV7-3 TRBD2 TGTGCCAGCAGCCCCGGACTAGCATCCGACGAGCAGTACTTC CASSPGLASDEQYF
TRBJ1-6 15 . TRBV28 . TGTGCCAGCAGTTTACCGAGCTCCTATAATTCACCCCTCCACTTT CASSLPSSYNSPLHF
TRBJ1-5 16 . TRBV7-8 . TGTGCCAGCAGCTTAGTTGCGGGCGGAGTTGGTCAGCCCCAGCATTTT CASSLVAGGVGQPQHF
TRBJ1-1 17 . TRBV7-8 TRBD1 TGTGCCAGCAGCTCCACCCGGGACAGCTCATTAAACACTGAAGCTTTCTTT CASSSTRDSSLNTEAFF
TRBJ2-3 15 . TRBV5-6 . TGTGCCAGCAGCTTGGTCGCGGGGTACACAGATACGCAGTATTTT CASSLVAGYTDTQYF
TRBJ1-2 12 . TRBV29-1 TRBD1 TGCAGCGTTCAGACAGGGGTGGGTGGCTACACCTTC CSVQTGVGGYTF
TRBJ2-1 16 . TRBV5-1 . TGCGCCAGCAGCTTGAGCGGGTCTAGCTCCTACAATGAGCAGTTCTTC CASSLSGSSSYNEQFF
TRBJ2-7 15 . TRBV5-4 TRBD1 TGTGCCAGCAGGGGGGACAGGGGGCGTTGGTACGAGCAGTACTTC CASRGDRGRWYEQYF
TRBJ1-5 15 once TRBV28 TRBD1 TGTGCCAGCAGACCCGGGACAGGGGGAAATCAGCCCCAGCATTTT CASRPGTGGNQPQHF
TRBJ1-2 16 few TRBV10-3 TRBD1 TGTGCCAGCACAGCCGGGACAGGGGGCTGGGGCTATGGCTACACCTTC CASTAGTGGWGYGYTF
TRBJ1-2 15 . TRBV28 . TGTGCCAGCAGTTCCGGAGGGACCTTATCCTATGGCTACACCTTC CASSSGGTLSYGYTF
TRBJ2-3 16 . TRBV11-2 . TGTGCCAGCAGCTTATCTGGAGCGGGTCTCACAGATACGCAGTATTTT CASSLSGAGLTDTQYF
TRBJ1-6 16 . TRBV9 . TGTGCCAGCAGCGTAGTTTTCCGGACAGCTAATTCACCCCTCCACTTT CASSVVFRTANSPLHF
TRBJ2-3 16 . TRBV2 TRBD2 TGTGCCAGCAGTCTTGAGACTAGCGGGGGGCCCGATACGCAGTATTTT CASSLETSGGPDTQYF
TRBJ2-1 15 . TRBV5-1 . TGCGCCAGCAGCTTGTACGCGGGGTCCTACAATGAGCAGTTCTTC CASSLYAGSYNEQFF
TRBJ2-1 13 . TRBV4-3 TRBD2 TGCGCCAGCAGCCAAGGGGGTTCGGGAGGTCGGCTCTTC CASSQGGSGGRLF
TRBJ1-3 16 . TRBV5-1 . TGCGCCAGCAGCTCCGCCACAGGGTACTCTGGAAACACCATATATTTT CASSSATGYSGNTIYF
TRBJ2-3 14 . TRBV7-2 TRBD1 TGTGCCAGCAGCTCCTGGACAGGGTCAGATACGCAGTATTTT CASSSWTGSDTQYF
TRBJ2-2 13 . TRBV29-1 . TGCAGCGCAGACAGGATGGGCACCGGGGAGCTGTTTTTT CSADRMGTGELFF
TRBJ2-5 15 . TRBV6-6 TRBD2 TGTGCCAGCAGTTACGGGACTAGCGGGGTCGAGACCCAGTACTTC CASSYGTSGVETQYF
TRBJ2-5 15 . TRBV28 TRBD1 TGTGCCAGCAGTCCCTCATCGGGACAGCAAGAGACCCAGTACTTC CASSPSSGQQETQYF
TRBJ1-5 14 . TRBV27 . TGTGCCACCAGCCTGTCGGGGGTAGATCAGCCCCAGCATTTT CATSLSGVDQPQHF
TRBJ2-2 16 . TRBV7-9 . TGTTCCAGCAGCTTAGGTTCAGGGACAAACACCGGGGAGCTGTTTTTT CSSSLGSGTNTGELFF
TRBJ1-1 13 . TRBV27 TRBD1 TGTGCCAGCGGCAGGGGGGACAACACTGAAGCTTTCTTT CASGRGDNTEAFF
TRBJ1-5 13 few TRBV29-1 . TGCAGCGTGTCAGACAGGACGAATCAGCCCCAGCATTTT CSVSDRTNQPQHF
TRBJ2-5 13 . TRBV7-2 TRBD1 TGTGCCAGCAGCCTGGGACAGCAAGAGACCCAGTACTTC CASSLGQQETQYF
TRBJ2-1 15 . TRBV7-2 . TGTGCCAGCAGCGGGGGGTCTAGCTCCTACAATGAGCAGTTCTTC CASSGGSSSYNEQFF
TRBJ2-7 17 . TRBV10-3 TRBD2 TGTGCCATCAGTGAGTCACTAGCGGGACCTACTTCCTACGAGCAGTACTTC CAISESLAGPTSYEQYF